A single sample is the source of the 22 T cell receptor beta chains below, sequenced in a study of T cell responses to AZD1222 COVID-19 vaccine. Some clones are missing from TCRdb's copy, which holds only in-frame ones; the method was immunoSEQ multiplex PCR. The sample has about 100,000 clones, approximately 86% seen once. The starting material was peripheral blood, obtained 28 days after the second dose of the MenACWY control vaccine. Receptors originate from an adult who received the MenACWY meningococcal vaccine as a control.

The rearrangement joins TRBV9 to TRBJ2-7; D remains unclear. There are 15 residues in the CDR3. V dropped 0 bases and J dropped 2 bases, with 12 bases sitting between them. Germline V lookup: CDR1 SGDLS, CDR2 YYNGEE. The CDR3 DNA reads TGTGCCAGCAGCGTAGGACATTCACGGGCCTACGAGCAGTACTTC. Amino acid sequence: CASSVGHSRAYEQYF. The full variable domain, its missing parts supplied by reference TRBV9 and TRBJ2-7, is DSGVTQTPKHLITATGQRVTLRCSPRSGDLSVYWYQQSLDQGLQFLIQYYNGEERAKGNILERFSAQQFPDLHSELNLSSLELGDSALYFCASSVGHSRAYEQYFGPGTRLTVT.

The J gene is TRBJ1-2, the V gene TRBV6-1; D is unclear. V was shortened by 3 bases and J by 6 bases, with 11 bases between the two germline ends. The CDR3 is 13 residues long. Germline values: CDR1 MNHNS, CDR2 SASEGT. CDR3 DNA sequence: TGTGCCAGCAGTGAGAGGACTACGAATGGCTACACCTTC. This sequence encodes CASSERTTNGYTF.

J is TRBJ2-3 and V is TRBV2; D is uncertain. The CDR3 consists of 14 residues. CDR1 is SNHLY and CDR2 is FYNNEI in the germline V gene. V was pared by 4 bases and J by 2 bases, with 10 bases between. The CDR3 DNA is TGTGCCAGCAGTGTTACCATGATCACAGATACGCAGTATTTT. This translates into CASSVTMITDTQYF.

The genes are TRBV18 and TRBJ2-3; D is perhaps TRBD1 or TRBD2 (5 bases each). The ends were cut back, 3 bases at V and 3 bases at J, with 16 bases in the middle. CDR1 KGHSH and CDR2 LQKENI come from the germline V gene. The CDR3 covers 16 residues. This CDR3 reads CASSPGAPGWTDTQYF. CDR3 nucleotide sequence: TGTGCCAGCTCACCCGGGGCGCCAGGGTGGACAGATACGCAGTATTTT.

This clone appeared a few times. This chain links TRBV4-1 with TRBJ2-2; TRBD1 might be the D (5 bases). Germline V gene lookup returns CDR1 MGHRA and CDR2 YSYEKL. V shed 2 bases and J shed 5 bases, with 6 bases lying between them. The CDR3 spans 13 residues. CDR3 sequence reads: CASSQRGTGELFF. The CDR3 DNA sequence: TGCGCCAGCAGCCAAAGGGGTACCGGGGAGCTGTTTTTT.

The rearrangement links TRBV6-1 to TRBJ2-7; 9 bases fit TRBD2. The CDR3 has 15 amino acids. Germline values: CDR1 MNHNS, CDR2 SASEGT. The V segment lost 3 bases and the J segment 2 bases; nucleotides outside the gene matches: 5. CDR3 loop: CASSDSSGVPYEQYF. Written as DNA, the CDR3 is TGTGCCAGCAGTGATTCTAGCGGGGTTCCCTACGAGCAGTACTTC.

For the CDR3, the DNA is TGTGCCAGCAGCCGAATCGGGACATACTCTGGGGCCAACGTCCTGACTTTC. The encoded protein is CASSRIGTYSGANVLTF. The chain employs TRBV6-6 and TRBJ2-6, with D perhaps TRBD1 (6 bases). Between the trimmed V and J ends, which lost 6 bases and 0 bases, there was a span of 15 bases. This CDR3 has 17 amino acids. Germline-derived CDR1 and CDR2 are MNHNY and SVGAGI (reference sequence).

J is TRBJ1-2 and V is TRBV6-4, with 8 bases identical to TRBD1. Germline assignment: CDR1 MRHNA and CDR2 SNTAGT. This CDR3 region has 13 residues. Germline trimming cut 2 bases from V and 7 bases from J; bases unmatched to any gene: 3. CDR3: CASSDGRGLGYTF. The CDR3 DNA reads TGTGCCAGCAGTGACGGCAGGGGGCTTGGCTACACCTTC.

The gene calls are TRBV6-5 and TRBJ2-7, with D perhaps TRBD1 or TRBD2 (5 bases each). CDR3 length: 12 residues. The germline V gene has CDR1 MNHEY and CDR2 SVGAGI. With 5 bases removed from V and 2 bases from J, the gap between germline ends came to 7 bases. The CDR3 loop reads CASSRDPYEQYF. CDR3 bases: TGTGCCAGCAGTAGGGACCCCTACGAGCAGTACTTC.

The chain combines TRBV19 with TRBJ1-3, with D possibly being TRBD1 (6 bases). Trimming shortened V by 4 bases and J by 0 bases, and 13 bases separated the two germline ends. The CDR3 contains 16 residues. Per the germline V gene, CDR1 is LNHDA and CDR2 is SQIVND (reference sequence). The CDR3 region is CASSTPDSSSGNTIYF. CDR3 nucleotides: TGTGCCAGTAGTACACCGGACAGCAGCTCTGGAAACACCATATATTTT.

CDR3 region: CASSTSGQADQPQHF. In DNA form, the CDR3 reads TGTGCCAGCAGCACCTCAGGACAGGCCGATCAGCCCCAGCATTTT. J is TRBJ1-5 and V is TRBV7-9, with 7 bases matching TRBD1. The junction had 9 bases not matched to a gene; V was cut back by 5 bases and J by 5 bases. Germline CDR1 reads SEHNR; CDR2 reads FQNEAQ (reference sequence). The CDR3 runs 15 residues.

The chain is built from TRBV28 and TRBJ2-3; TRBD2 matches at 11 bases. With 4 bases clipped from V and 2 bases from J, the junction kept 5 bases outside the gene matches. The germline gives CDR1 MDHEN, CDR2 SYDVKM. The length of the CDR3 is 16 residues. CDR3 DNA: TGTGCCAGCAGTTGGGCTAGCGGGGGGACCACAGATACGCAGTATTTT. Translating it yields CASSWASGGTTDTQYF. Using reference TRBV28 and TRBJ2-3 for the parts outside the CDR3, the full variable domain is DVKVTQSSRYLVKRTGEKVFLECVQDMDHENMFWYRQDPGLGLRLIYFSYDVKMKEKGDIPEGYSVSREKKERFSLILESASTNQTSMYLCASSWASGGTTDTQYFGPGTRLTVL.

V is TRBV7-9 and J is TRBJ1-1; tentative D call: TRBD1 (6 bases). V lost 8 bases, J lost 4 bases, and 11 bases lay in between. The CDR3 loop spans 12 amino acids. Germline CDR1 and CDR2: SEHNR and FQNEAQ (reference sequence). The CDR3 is CASGAGATEAFF. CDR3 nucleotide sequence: TGTGCCAGCGGCGCAGGGGCCACTGAAGCTTTCTTT.

The CDR3 protein is CASSLSFRGNQPQHF. DNA for the CDR3: TGTGCCAGCAGCTTAAGCTTCAGGGGGAATCAGCCCCAGCATTTT. This rearrangement joins TRBV7-2 to TRBJ1-5; 7 nucleotides align to TRBD1. The CDR3 sequence is 15 residues long. Losses at the gene ends were 2 bases for V and 4 bases for J; bases not matched to a gene: 5. Germline V gene sequence: CDR1 SGHTA, CDR2 FQGNSA.

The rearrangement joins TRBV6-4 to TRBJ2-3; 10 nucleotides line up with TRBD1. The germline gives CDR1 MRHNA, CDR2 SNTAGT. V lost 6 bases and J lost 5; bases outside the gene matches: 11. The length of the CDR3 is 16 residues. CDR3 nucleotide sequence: TGTGCCAGCAGAAGATCCGGGACAGGGGTGGAAGATACGCAGTATTTT. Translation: CASRRSGTGVEDTQYF.

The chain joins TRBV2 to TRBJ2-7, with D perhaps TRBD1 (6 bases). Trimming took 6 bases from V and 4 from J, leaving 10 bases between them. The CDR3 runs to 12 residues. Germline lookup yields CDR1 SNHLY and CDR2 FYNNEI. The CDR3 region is CASRLDRYEQYF. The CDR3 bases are TGTGCCAGCAGGCTTGACAGGTACGAGCAGTACTTC.

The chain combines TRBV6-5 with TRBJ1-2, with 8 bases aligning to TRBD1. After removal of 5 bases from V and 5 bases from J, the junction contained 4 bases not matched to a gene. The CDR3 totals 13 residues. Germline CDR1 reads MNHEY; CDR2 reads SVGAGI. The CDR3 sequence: CASSRTGKYGYTF. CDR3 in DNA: TGTGCCAGCAGTAGGACAGGGAAATATGGCTACACCTTC.

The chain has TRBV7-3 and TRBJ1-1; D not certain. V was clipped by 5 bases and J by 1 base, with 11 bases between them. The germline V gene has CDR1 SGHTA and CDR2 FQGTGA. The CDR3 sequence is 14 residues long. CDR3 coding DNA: TGTGCCAGCAGCCCGTCGAGTGGGAACACTGAAGCTTTCTTT. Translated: CASSPSSGNTEAFF.

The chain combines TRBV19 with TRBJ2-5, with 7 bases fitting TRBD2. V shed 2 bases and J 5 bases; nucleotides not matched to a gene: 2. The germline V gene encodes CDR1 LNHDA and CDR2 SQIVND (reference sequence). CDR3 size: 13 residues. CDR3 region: CASSIQRGETQYF. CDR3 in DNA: TGTGCCAGTAGTATACAGCGGGGCGAGACCCAGTACTTC.

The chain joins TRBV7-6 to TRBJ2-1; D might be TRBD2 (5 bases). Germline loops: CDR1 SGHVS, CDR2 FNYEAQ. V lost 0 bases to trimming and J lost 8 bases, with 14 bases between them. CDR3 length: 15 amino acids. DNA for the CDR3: TGTGCCAGCAGCTTAGCGTTGACGGGGAGCGATGAGCAGTTCTTC. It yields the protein CASSLALTGSDEQFF.

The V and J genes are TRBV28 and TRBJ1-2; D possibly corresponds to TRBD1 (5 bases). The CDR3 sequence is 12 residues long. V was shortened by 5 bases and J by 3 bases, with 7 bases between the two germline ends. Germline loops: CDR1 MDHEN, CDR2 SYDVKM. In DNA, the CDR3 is TGTGCCAGCAGTCAGACAGACTATGGCTACACCTTC. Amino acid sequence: CASSQTDYGYTF.

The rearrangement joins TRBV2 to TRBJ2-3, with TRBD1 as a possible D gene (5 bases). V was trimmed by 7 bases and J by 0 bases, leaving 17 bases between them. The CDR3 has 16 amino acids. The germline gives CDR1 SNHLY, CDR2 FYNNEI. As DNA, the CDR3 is TGTGCCAGCACCTTAGGTAGGGGATGGAGCACAGATACGCAGTATTTT. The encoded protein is CASTLGRGWSTDTQYF.